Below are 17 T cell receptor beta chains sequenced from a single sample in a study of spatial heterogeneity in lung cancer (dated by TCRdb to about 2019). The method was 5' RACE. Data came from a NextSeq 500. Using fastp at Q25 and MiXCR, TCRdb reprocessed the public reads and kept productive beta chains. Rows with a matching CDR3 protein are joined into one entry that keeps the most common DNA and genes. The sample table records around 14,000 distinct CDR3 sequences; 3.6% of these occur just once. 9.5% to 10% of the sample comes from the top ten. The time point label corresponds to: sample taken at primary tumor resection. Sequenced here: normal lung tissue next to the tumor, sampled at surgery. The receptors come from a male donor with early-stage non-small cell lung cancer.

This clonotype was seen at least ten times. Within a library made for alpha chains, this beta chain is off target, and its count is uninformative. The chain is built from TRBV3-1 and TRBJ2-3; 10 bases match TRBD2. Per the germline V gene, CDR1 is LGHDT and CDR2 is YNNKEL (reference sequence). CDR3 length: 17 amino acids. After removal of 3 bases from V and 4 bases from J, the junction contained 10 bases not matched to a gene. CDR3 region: CASSQNLAGVGPDTQYF. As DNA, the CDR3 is TGTGCCAGCAGCCAGAATCTAGCGGGAGTGGGTCCAGATACGCAGTATTTT.

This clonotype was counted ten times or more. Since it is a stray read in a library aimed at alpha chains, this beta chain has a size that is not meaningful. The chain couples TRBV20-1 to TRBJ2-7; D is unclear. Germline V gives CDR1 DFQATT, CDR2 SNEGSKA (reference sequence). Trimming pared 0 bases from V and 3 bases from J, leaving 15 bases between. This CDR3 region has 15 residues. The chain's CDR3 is CSARDSSLGVYEQYF. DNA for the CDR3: TGCAGTGCTAGAGATTCTTCCCTAGGCGTCTACGAGCAGTACTTC.

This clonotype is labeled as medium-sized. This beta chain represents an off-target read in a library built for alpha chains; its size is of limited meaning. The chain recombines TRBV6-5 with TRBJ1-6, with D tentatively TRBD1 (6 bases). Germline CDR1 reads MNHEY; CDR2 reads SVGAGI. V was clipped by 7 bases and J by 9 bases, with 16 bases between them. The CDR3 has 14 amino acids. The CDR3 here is CASNPGDVISPLHF. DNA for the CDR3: TGTGCCAGCAACCCAGGGGATGTTATTTCACCCCTCCACTTT.

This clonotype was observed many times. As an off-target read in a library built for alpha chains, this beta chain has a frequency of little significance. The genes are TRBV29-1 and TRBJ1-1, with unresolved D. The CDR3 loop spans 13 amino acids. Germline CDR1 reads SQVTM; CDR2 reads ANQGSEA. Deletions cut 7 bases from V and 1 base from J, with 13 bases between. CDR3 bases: TGCAGCGGTAATGTACCCGCGAACACTGAAGCTTTCTTT. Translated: CSGNVPANTEAFF.

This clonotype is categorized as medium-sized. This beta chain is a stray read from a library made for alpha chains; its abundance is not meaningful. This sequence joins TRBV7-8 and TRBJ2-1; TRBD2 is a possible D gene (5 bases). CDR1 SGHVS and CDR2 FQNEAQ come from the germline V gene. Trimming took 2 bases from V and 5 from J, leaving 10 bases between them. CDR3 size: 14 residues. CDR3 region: CASSLFSADNEQFF. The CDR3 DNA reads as TGTGCCAGCAGCTTATTCTCAGCGGACAATGAGCAGTTCTTC.

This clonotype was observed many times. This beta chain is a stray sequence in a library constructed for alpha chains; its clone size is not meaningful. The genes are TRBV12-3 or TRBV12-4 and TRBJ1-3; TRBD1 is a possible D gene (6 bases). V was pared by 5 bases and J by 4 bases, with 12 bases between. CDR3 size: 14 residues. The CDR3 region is CASSPTGAGNTIYF. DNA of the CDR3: TGTGCCAGCAGTCCAACGGGGGCAGGAAACACCATATATTTT.

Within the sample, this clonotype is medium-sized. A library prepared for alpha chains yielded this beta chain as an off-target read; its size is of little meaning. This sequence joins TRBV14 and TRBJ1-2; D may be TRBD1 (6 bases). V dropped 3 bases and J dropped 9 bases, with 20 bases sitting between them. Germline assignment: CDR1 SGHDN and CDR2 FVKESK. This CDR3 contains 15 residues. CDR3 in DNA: TGTGCCAGCAGCCAGGGAACAATAGGGGGAGAGAGCTACACCTTC. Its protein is CASSQGTIGGESYTF.

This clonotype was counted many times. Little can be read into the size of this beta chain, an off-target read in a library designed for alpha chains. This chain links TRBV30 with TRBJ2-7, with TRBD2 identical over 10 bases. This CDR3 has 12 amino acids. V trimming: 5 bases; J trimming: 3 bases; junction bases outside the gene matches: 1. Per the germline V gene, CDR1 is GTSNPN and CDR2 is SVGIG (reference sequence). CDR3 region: CAWGLADYEQYF. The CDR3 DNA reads TGTGCCTGGGGACTAGCGGACTACGAGCAGTACTTC.

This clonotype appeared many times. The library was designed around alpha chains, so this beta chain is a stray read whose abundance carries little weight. CDR3 sequence reads: CASSVLDRGGSYTF. CDR3 DNA: TGTGCCAGCAGTGTTCTGGACAGGGGAGGGAGCTACACCTTC. The chain employs TRBV6-1 and TRBJ1-2; 9 bases fit TRBD1. Germline V gives CDR1 MNHNS, CDR2 SASEGT. V lost 4 bases to trimming and J lost 9 bases; unmatched junction nucleotides: 9. The CDR3 runs to 14 residues.

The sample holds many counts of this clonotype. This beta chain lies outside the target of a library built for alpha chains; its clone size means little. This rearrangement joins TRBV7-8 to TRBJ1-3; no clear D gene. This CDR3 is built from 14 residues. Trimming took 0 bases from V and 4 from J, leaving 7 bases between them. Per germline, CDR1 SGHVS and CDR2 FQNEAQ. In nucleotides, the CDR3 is TGTGCCAGCAGCTTAGCGCAGAGAGGAAACACCATATATTTT. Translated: CASSLAQRGNTIYF.

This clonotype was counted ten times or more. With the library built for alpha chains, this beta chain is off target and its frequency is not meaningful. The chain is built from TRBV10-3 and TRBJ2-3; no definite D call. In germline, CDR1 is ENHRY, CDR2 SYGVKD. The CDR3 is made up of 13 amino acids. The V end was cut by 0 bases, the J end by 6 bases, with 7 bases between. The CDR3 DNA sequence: TGTGCCATCAGTGAGTCGGTCGTCGATACGCAGTATTTT. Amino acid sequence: CAISESVVDTQYF.

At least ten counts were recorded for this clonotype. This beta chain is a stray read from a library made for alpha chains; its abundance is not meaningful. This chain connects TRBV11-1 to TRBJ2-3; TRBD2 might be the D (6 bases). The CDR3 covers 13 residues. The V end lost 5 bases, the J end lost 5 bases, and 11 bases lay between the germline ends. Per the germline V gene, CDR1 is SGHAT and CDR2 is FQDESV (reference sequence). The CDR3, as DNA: TGTGCCAGCAGCCCAACCGGGAGAGATACGCAGTATTTT. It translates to CASSPTGRDTQYF.

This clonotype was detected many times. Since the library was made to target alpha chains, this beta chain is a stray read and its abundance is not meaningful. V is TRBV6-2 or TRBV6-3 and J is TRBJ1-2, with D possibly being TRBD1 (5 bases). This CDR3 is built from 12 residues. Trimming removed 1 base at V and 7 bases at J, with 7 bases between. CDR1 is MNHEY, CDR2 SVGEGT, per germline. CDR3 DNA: TGTGCCAGCAGTTACTATAGGGGTGGCTACACCTTC. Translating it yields CASSYYRGGYTF.

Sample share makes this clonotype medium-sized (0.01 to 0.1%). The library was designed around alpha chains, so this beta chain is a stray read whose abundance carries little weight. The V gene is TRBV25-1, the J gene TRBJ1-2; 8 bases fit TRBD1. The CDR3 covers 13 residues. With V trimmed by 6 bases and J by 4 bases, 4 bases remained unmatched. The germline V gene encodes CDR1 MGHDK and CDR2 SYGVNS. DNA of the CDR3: TGTGCCAGCAGCTCAGGGGGCGGCTATGGCTACACCTTC. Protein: CASSSGGGYGYTF.

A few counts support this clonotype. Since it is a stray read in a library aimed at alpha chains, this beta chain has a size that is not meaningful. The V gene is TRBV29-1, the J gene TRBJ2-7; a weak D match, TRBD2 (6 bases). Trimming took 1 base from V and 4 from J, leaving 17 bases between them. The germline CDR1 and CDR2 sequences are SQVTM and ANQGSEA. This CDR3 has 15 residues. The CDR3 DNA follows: TGCAGCGTTGAAGGGGGGGACGAGGGAAGGTACGAGCAGTACTTC. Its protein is CSVEGGDEGRYEQYF.

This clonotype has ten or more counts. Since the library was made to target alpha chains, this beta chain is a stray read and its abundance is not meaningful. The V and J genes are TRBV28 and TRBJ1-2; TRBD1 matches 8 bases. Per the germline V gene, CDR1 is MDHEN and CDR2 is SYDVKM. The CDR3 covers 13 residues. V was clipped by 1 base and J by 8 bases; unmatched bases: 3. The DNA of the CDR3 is TGTGCCAGCAGTTTATTTCCAGGGGGCGGCTACACCTTC. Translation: CASSLFPGGGYTF.

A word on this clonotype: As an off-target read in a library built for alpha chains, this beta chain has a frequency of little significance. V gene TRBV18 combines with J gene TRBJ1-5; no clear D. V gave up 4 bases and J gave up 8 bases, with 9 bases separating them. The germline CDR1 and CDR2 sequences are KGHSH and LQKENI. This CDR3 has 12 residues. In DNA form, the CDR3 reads TGTGCCAGCTCACACTCCATGGAGCCCCAGCATTTT. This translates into CASSHSMEPQHF.